This passage covers 9 T cell receptor beta chains from one sample sequenced in a study of CD8+ T cells in alopecia areata. Treatment meaning: oral pan-JAK inhibitor, 5-10 mg twice daily. Reverse transcription of extracted RNA yielded cDNA, which provided the sequencing template. Here immunoSEQ multiplex PCR was the method, and the copy in TCRdb shows in-frame clones only, minus some. Here the sample spans around 100,000 clones, under 90% being singletons. The sequencing used CD8+ T cells sorted from blood, collected between weeks 30 and 35, from a patient treated with tofacitinib. The receptors stem from a human donor with alopecia areata.

This chain uses TRBV7-9 with TRBJ2-3; D unclear. This CDR3 comprises 16 residues. The germline V and J ends were trimmed by 1 base and 0 bases, with 11 bases remaining between them. CDR1 is SEHNR and CDR2 is FQNEAQ in the germline V gene (reference sequence). The CDR3 loop reads CASSLGPETSTDTQYF. The CDR3 DNA sequence: TGTGCCAGCAGCTTAGGGCCAGAGACTAGCACAGATACGCAGTATTTT. Filled out from reference TRBV7-9 and TRBJ2-3, the complete variable domain reads DTGVSQNPRHKITKRGQNVTFRCDPISEHNRLYWYRQTLGQGPEFLTYFQNEAQLEKSRLLSDRFSAERPKGSFSTLEIQRTEQGDSAMYLCASSLGPETSTDTQYFGPGTRLTVL.

In this sample, this clone turned up once. The chain is built from TRBV29-1 and TRBJ2-3; 7 bases are a match to TRBD2. The CDR3 has 16 residues. Looked up from germline, CDR1 is SQVTM and CDR2 is ANQGSEA. V dropped 7 bases and J dropped 3; count of bases not matched to a gene: 16. The CDR3 here is CSGHMGTSDPTDTQYF. The CDR3 DNA follows: TGCAGCGGGCATATGGGAACTAGCGACCCGACAGATACGCAGTATTTT.

Only one count was recorded for this clone. The chain recombines TRBV13 with TRBJ1-1; TRBD1 is a possible D gene (6 bases). Between the trimmed V and J ends, which lost 5 bases and 7 bases, there was a span of 14 bases. This CDR3 spans 13 amino acids. Germline CDR1 PRHDT, CDR2 FYEKMQ (reference sequence). The CDR3 is CASSQQGFGEAFF. The CDR3 bases are TGTGCCAGCAGCCAACAGGGTTTTGGTGAAGCTTTCTTT.

The chain employs TRBV5-8 and TRBJ1-5; unclear D gene. The CDR3 is 15 residues long. CDR1 SGHTS and CDR2 YDEGEE come from the germline V gene. V gave up 1 base and J gave up 0 bases, with 8 bases separating them. This chain's CDR3 is CASSLWGDSNQPQHF. CDR3 nucleotides: TGTGCCAGCAGCTTGTGGGGAGATAGCAATCAGCCCCAGCATTTT.

In regard to this clone: The junction departs from the called germline gene at one end, perhaps through a read error. The chain carries TRBV7-8 and TRBJ2-1; 9 nucleotides line up with TRBD2. The germline V gene encodes CDR1 SGHVS and CDR2 FQNEAQ. This CDR3 comprises 16 residues. CDR3 nucleotides: TGTGCCAGCAGCTTAGTCGGGACTAGCTCCGACAATGAGCAGTTCTTC. It encodes CASSLVGTSSDNEQFF. Full variable domain (missing parts from reference TRBV7-8 and TRBJ2-1): GAGVSQSPRYKVAKRGQDVALRCDPISGHVSLFWYQQALGQGPEFLTYFQNEAQLDKSGLPSDRFFAERPEGSVSTLKIQRTQQEDSAVYLCASSLVGTSSDNEQFFGPGTRLTVL.

This rearrangement joins TRBV5-6 to TRBJ2-7, with D perhaps being TRBD1 or TRBD2 (5 bases each). With 2 bases removed from V and 6 bases from J, the gap between germline ends came to 12 bases. The germline gives CDR1 SGHDT, CDR2 YYEEEE. CDR3 length equals 13 residues. DNA of the CDR3: TGTGCCAGCAGCTTCCCGGGGCACCTCGAGCAGTACTTC. This codes for CASSFPGHLEQYF. Together with reference TRBV5-6 and TRBJ2-7, the CDR3 gives the full variable domain: DAGVTQSPTHLIKTRGQQVTLRCSPKSGHDTVSWYQQALGQGPQFIFQYYEEEERQRGNFPDRFSGHQFPNYSSELNVNALLLGDSALYLCASSFPGHLEQYFGPGTRLTVT.

The chain combines TRBV6-5 with TRBJ1-2, with TRBD1 as a possible D gene (5 bases). The germline V and J ends were trimmed by 2 bases and 3 bases, with 10 bases remaining between them. The germline V gene encodes CDR1 MNHEY and CDR2 SVGAGI. The CDR3 has 14 residues. The CDR3 here is CASSYGGIDYGYTF. CDR3 coding DNA: TGTGCCAGCAGTTACGGGGGGATCGACTATGGCTACACCTTC.

In its sample, this clone was seen a few times. The rearrangement links TRBV4-1 to TRBJ2-7; no definite D call. The CDR3 runs 11 residues. Germline-derived CDR1 and CDR2 are MGHRA and YSYEKL. V gave up 7 bases and J gave up 6 bases, with 10 bases separating them. The CDR3 region is CASTTGREQYF. The CDR3 DNA reads as TGCGCCAGCACCACCGGCCGCGAGCAGTACTTC.

The V and J genes are TRBV2 and TRBJ2-7; a weak D match, TRBD2 (5 bases). The CDR3 totals 13 residues. V was shortened by 6 bases and J by 3 bases, with 12 bases between the two germline ends. Germline loops: CDR1 SNHLY, CDR2 FYNNEI. The CDR3 sequence: CASRVSGGYEQYF. CDR3 DNA: TGTGCCAGCAGGGTAAGCGGAGGCTACGAGCAGTACTTC. Full variable domain (remainder filled in from reference TRBV2 and TRBJ2-7): EPEVTQTPSHQVTQMGQEVILRCVPISNHLYFYWYRQILGQKVEFLVSFYNNEISEKSEIFDDQFSVERPDGSNFTLKIRSTKLEDSAMYFCASRVSGGYEQYFGPGTRLTVT.